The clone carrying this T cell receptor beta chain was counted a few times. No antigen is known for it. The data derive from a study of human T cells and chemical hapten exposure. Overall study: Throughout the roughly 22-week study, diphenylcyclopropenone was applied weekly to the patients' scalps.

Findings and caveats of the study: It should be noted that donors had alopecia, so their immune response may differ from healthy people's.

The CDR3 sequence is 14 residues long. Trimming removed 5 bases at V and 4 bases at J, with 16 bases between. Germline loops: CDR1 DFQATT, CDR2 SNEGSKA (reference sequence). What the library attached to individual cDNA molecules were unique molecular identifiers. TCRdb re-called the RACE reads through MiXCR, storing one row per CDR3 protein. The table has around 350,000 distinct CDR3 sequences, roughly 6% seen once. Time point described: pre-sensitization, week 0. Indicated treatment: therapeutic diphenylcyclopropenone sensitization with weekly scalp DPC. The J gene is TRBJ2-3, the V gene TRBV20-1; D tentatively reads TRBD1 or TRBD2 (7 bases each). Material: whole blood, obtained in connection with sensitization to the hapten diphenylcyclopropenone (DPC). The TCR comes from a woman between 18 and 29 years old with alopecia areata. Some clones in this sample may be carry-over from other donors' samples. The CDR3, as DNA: TGCAGTGCTTCCCGACAGGGAGGGCCAGATACGCAGTATTTT. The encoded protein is CSASRQGGPDTQYF.